A single sample is the source of the 23 T cell receptor beta chains below, sequenced in a study of blood T cell repertoires in COVID-19. Here immunoSEQ multiplex PCR was the method, and the copy in TCRdb shows in-frame clones only, minus some. This table has about 240,000 clones, around 80% appearing once. Sequenced sample: peripheral blood. The receptors here all came from a woman aged 18-29 years with acute or convalescent COVID-19.

This chain joins TRBV7-8 and TRBJ2-7, with a weak D call TRBD2 (5 bases). CDR3 length: 14 amino acids. Germline-derived CDR1 and CDR2 are SGHVS and FQNEAQ. Trimming shortened V by 2 bases and J by 2 bases, and 10 bases separated the two germline ends. The CDR3, as DNA: TGTGCCAGCAGCTTAATTCGGGGAACCTACGAGCAGTACTTC. Residues: CASSLIRGTYEQYF.

The V gene is TRBV6-5, the J gene TRBJ2-3, with 9 nucleotides matching TRBD2. The CDR3 length is 14 residues. V lost 6 bases and J lost 0; bases outside the gene matches: 1. CDR1 and CDR2 from the germline V gene are MNHEY and SVGAGI. CDR3 loop: CASRLAGSTDTQYF. The CDR3 DNA sequence: TGTGCCAGCAGGCTAGCGGGAAGCACAGATACGCAGTATTTT.

The chain links TRBV10-1 to TRBJ2-1; TRBD2 aligns across 9 bases. This CDR3 comprises 16 residues. The J segment lost 5 bases and the V segment lost 6 bases, leaving 11 bases of the junction unmatched. Germline-derived CDR1 and CDR2 are WNHNN and SYGVQD (reference sequence). CDR3 DNA sequence: TGCGCCAGCAGCCAACGGACTAGCGCGCCCGACAATGAGCAGTTCTTC. Protein: CASSQRTSAPDNEQFF.

The J gene is TRBJ2-7, the V gene TRBV6-6; no reliable D call. V gave up 7 bases and J gave up 6 bases, with 16 bases separating them. Germline V lookup: CDR1 MNHNY, CDR2 SVGAGI (reference sequence). The CDR3 runs 13 residues. As DNA, the CDR3 is TGTGCCAGCAACCCCGAGATTCAAACCGAGCAGTACTTC. Protein product: CASNPEIQTEQYF.

This chain links TRBV28 with TRBJ1-5; D remains unclear. CDR3 length: 14 amino acids. With 6 bases removed from V and 6 bases from J, the gap between germline ends came to 15 bases. From germline, CDR1 is MDHEN and CDR2 SYDVKM. CDR3 DNA: TGTGCCAGCAGCCGGAGAAGCGACGGTCAGCCCCAGCATTTT. It is translated as CASSRRSDGQPQHF.

Only a few counts were recorded for this clone. This chain joins TRBV9 and TRBJ2-3, with 9 bases identical to TRBD1. V lost 2 bases, J lost 2 bases, and 3 bases stayed unmatched. From germline, CDR1 is SGDLS and CDR2 YYNGEE. CDR3 length: 15 amino acids. CDR3 amino acids: CASSVTGGITDTQYF. DNA for the CDR3: TGTGCCAGCAGCGTGACAGGGGGTATCACAGATACGCAGTATTTT.

This clone showed up just once. This rearrangement joins TRBV4-3 to TRBJ1-1; 7 bases line up with TRBD1. The V gene end was trimmed by 3 bases and the J gene end by 0 bases; junction bases not matched to a gene: 19. Germline V lookup: CDR1 LGHNA, CDR2 YSLEER. This CDR3 comprises 20 residues. CDR3 nucleotides: TGCGCCAGCAGCCACTCAATCGGGCAACTACCGGGACAGCTGAACACTGAAGCTTTCTTT. Amino acids: CASSHSIGQLPGQLNTEAFF.

In this sample, this clone turned up once. The chain uses TRBV14 and TRBJ2-3; TRBD2 matches 14 bases. V was pared by 4 bases and J by 5 bases, with 5 bases of the junction left unmatched. The CDR3 loop spans 16 amino acids. CDR1 and CDR2 from the germline V gene are SGHDN and FVKESK. The CDR3 coding sequence is TGTGCCAGCAGCCGACTAGCGGGAGGGCTTTTAGATACGCAGTATTTT. The encoded protein is CASSRLAGGLLDTQYF. Full variable domain (missing parts from reference TRBV14 and TRBJ2-3): EAGVTQFPSHSVIEKGQTVTLRCDPISGHDNLYWYRRVMGKEIKFLLHFVKESKQDESGMPNNRFLAERTGGTYSTLKVQPAELEDSGVYFCASSRLAGGLLDTQYFGPGTRLTVL.

J is TRBJ2-5 and V is TRBV7-8; 12 bases line up with TRBD2. The CDR3 spans 15 residues. The V and J ends lost 10 bases and 2 bases, in that order; junction bases with no gene match: 8. Per the germline V gene, CDR1 is SGHVS and CDR2 is FQNEAQ. The DNA of the CDR3 is TGTGCCACCAGACTAGCGGGAGTATTGCAAGAGACCCAGTACTTC. Its translation is CATRLAGVLQETQYF.

The V call is TRBV18, the J call TRBJ1-2; 7 positions agree with TRBD1. The CDR3 consists of 13 residues. J lost 10 bases, V lost 6 bases, and 11 bases had no gene match. Germline V gene lookup returns CDR1 KGHSH and CDR2 LQKENI. CDR3: CASSLDGQVAYTF. DNA for the CDR3: TGTGCCAGCTCCCTCGACGGACAGGTGGCCTACACCTTC.

This chain connects TRBV7-2 to TRBJ2-5; 7 nucleotides match TRBD1. The V gene end was trimmed by 5 bases and the J gene end by 5 bases; junction bases not matched to a gene: 8. CDR1 and CDR2 from the germline V gene are SGHTA and FQGNSA. The CDR3 spans 14 residues. CDR3 DNA: TGTGCCAGCAGCCTGGGACAGCCGGGGGAGACCCAGTACTTC. Amino acids: CASSLGQPGETQYF.

V and J are TRBV27 and TRBJ2-1, with 11 bases aligning to TRBD2. The length of the CDR3 is 14 residues. The ends lost 6 bases at V and 4 bases at J; junction bases unmatched: 2. Germline-derived CDR1 and CDR2 are MNHEY and SMNVEV (reference sequence). The CDR3 nucleotides are TGTGCCAGCAGACGACTAGCGGGATACAATGAGCAGTTCTTC. Its protein product is CASRRLAGYNEQFF.

The chain joins TRBV19 to TRBJ2-4; 11 bases line up with TRBD1. Germline lookup yields CDR1 LNHDA and CDR2 SQIVND (reference sequence). The J segment lost 8 bases and the V segment lost 8 bases, leaving 8 bases of the junction unmatched. This CDR3 contains 14 residues. CDR3 in DNA: TGTGCCAGTTCTCGGACAGGGGGCGAGTACATTCAGTACTTC. It translates to CASSRTGGEYIQYF.

The V call is TRBV11-2, the J call TRBJ1-2; TRBD1 agrees at 9 bases. V trimming: 5 bases; J trimming: 5 bases; junction bases outside the gene matches: 6. Germline V gives CDR1 SGHAT, CDR2 FQNNGV. The CDR3 covers 14 residues. The CDR3 sequence: CASSPTGGGYGYTF. CDR3 DNA sequence: TGTGCCAGCAGCCCAACAGGGGGCGGGTATGGCTACACCTTC.

The V call is TRBV5-4, the J call TRBJ2-3, with a tentative D call TRBD2 (5 bases). This CDR3 is built from 14 residues. V was trimmed by 2 bases and J by 3 bases, leaving 10 bases between them. Germline CDR1 is SGHNT and CDR2 is YYREEE (reference sequence). CDR3 sequence reads: CASSFLEGTDTQYF. The CDR3 DNA reads TGTGCCAGCAGCTTTTTAGAGGGTACAGATACGCAGTATTTT.

The chain is built from TRBV3-1 (or the pseudogene TRBV3-2) and TRBJ1-2; 8 bases are shared with TRBD1. The CDR3 runs 13 residues. V dropped 4 bases and J dropped 8; count of bases not matched to a gene: 6. The V gene's germline CDR1 is LGHDT and CDR2 YNNKEL (reference sequence). CDR3 in DNA: TGTGCCAGCAGCCCCGGGACAGGTCGCGGCTACACCTTC. This gives the protein CASSPGTGRGYTF.

V gene TRBV30 combines with J gene TRBJ1-5, with a tentative D call TRBD1 (6 bases). V was trimmed by 1 base and J by 9 bases, leaving 13 bases between them. The V gene's germline CDR1 is GTSNPN and CDR2 SVGIG (reference sequence). The CDR3 consists of 13 residues. In DNA, the CDR3 is TGTGCCTGGAGTGGGGGGGGGCGGCGGCCCCAGCATTTT. As protein: CAWSGGGRRPQHF.

The V gene is TRBV6-2 or TRBV6-3, the J gene TRBJ2-7, with D perhaps matching TRBD2 (5 bases). The V end lost 5 bases, the J end lost 3 bases, and 26 bases lay between the germline ends. The CDR3 is made up of 18 amino acids. CDR1 is MNHEY and CDR2 is SVGEGT in the germline V gene. CDR3 amino acids: CASSPPPGNWEFGYEQYF. Written as DNA, the CDR3 is TGTGCCAGCAGTCCCCCCCCGGGAAACTGGGAGTTCGGCTACGAGCAGTACTTC.

The genes are TRBV7-2 and TRBJ1-6, with D possibly being TRBD1 (6 bases). V was cut by 6 bases and J by 9 bases, with 15 bases left in between. Germline V lookup: CDR1 SGHTA, CDR2 FQGNSA. This CDR3 has 14 residues. The CDR3 reads CASRKGGSFSPLHF. The CDR3 coding sequence is TGTGCCAGCAGGAAGGGGGGGTCGTTTTCACCCCTCCACTTT.

The V gene is TRBV18, the J gene TRBJ1-2; D perhaps matches TRBD1 (6 bases). This CDR3 contains 14 residues. Germline V gives CDR1 KGHSH, CDR2 LQKENI. V shed 6 bases and J shed 7 bases, with 18 bases lying between them. CDR3 in DNA: TGTGCCAGCTCCGAGGACAGACTTTCTGGTGGCTACACCTTC. It specifies CASSEDRLSGGYTF.

This clone turned up a few times. V is TRBV10-2 and J is TRBJ2-3, with D possibly being TRBD1 (5 bases). V was trimmed by 6 bases and J by 4 bases, leaving 14 bases between them. Germline CDR1 reads WSHSY; CDR2 reads SAAADI. CDR3 size: 14 residues. The CDR3 reads CASRDTGLSDTQYF. The CDR3 bases are TGCGCCAGCAGGGACACGGGTCTTTCAGATACGCAGTATTTT.

The rearrangement uses TRBV6-6 and TRBJ1-1; a possible D gene is TRBD1 (6 bases). This CDR3 contains 14 residues. With 2 bases removed from V and 4 bases from J, the gap between germline ends came to 11 bases. Germline V gives CDR1 MNHNY, CDR2 SVGAGI (reference sequence). CDR3 coding DNA: TGTGCCAGCAGTTACGCCAGGGGTGGCACTGAAGCTTTCTTT. Translating it yields CASSYARGGTEAFF.

This chain connects TRBV25-1 to TRBJ2-1, with D tentatively TRBD1 (6 bases). V was shortened by 2 bases and J by 8 bases, with 19 bases between the two germline ends. The CDR3 spans 16 residues. Germline loops: CDR1 MGHDK, CDR2 SYGVNS. CDR3 coding DNA: TGTGCCAGCAGTGAAGGAACAGGGATAGGATACGATGAGCAGTTCTTC. Translation gives CASSEGTGIGYDEQFF. Drawing the rest from reference TRBV25-1 and TRBJ2-1, the complete variable domain is EADIYQTPRYLVIGTGKKITLECSQTMGHDKMYWYQQDPGMELHLIHYSYGVNSTEKGDLSSESTVSRIRTEHFPLTLESARPSHTSQYLCASSEGTGIGYDEQFFGPGTRLTVL.